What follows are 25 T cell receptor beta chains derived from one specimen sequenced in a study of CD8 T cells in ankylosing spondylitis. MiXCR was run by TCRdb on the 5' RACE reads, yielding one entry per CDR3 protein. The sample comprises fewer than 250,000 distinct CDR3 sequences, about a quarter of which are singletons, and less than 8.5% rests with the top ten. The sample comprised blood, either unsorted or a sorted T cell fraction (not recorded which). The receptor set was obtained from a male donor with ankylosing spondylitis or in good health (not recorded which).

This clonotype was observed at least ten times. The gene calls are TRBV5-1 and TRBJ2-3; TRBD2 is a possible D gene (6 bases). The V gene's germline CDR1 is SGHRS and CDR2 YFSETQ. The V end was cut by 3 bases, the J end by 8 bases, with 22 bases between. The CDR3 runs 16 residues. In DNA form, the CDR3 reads TGCGCCAGCAGCTCGACCGTGCTCGGCGGGGCGAGTACGCAGTATTTT. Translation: CASSSTVLGGASTQYF. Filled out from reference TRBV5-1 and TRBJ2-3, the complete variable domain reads KAGVTQTPRYLIKTRGQQVTLSCSPISGHRSVSWYQQTPGQGLQFLFEYFSETQRNKGNFPGRFSGRQFSNSRSEMNVSTLELGDSALYLCASSSTVLGGASTQYFGPGTRLTVL.

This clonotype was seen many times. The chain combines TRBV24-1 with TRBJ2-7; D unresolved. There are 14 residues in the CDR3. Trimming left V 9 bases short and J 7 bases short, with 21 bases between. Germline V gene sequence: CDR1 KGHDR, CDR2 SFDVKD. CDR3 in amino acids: CATWCRTPSREQYF. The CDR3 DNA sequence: TGTGCCACCTGGTGCAGGACCCCTTCGAGGGAGCAGTACTTC.

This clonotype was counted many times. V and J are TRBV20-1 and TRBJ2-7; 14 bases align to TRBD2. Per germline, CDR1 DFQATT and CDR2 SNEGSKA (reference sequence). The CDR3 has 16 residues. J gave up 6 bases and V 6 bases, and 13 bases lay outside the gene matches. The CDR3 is CSASQLGLAGVAEQYF. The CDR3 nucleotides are TGCAGTGCCTCGCAACTGGGACTAGCGGGAGTTGCCGAGCAGTACTTC.

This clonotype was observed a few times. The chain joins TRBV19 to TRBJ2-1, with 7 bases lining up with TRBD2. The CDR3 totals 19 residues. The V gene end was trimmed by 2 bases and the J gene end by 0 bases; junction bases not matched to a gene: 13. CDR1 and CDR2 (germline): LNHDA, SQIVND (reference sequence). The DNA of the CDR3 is TGTGCCAGTAGTATAAGTAACCCTTATCTAGCGGTCTCCTACAATGAGCAGTTCTTC. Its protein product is CASSISNPYLAVSYNEQFF.

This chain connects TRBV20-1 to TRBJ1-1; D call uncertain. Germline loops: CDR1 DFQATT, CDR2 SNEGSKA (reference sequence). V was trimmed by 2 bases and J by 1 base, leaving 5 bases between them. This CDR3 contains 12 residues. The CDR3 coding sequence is TGCAGTGCTAGAAACGGGAACACTGAAGCTTTCTTT. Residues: CSARNGNTEAFF.

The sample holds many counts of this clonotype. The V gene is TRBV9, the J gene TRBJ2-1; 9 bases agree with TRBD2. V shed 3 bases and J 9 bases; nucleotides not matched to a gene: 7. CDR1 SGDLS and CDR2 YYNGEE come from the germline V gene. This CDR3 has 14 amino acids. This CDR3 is CASSEGSGSSEQFF. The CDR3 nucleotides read TGTGCCAGCAGCGAGGGTAGCGGGAGCAGTGAGCAGTTCTTC. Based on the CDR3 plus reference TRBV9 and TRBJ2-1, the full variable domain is DSGVTQTPKHLITATGQRVTLRCSPRSGDLSVYWYQQSLDQGLQFLIQYYNGEERAKGNILERFSAQQFPDLHSELNLSSLELGDSALYFCASSEGSGSSEQFFGPGTRLTVL.

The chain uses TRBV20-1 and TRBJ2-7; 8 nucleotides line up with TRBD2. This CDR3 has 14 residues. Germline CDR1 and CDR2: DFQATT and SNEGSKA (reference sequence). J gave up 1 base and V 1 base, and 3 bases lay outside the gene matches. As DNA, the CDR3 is TGCAGTGCTAGAGTAGGGACTAGTTCCTACGAGCAGTACTTC. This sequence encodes CSARVGTSSYEQYF.

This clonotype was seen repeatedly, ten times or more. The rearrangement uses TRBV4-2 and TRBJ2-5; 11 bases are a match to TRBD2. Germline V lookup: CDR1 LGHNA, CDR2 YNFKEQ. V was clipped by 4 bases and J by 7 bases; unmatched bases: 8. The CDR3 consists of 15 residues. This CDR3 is CASSPALTSGTTQYF. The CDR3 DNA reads TGTGCCAGCAGCCCTGCTCTGACTAGCGGGACGACCCAGTACTTC.

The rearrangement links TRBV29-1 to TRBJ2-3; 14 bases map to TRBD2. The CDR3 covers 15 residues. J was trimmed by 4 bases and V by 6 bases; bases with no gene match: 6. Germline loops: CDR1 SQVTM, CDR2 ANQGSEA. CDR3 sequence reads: CSVLGTSGSSDTQYF. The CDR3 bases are TGCAGCGTCTTAGGGACTAGCGGGAGCTCAGATACGCAGTATTTT.

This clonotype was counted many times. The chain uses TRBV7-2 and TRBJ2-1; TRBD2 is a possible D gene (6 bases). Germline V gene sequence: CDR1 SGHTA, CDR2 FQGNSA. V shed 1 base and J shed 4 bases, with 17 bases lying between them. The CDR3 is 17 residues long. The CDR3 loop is CASSLGRAGTHYNEQFF. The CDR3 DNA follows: TGTGCCAGCAGCTTAGGCCGGGCCGGGACTCATTACAATGAGCAGTTCTTC.

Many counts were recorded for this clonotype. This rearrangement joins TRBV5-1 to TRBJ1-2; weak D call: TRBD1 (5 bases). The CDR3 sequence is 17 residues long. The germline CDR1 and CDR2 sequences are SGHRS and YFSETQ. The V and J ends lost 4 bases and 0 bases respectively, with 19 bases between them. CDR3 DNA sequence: TGCGCCAGCAGCCTATCCGGGACCGCGGCCACTAACTATGGCTACACCTTC. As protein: CASSLSGTAATNYGYTF.

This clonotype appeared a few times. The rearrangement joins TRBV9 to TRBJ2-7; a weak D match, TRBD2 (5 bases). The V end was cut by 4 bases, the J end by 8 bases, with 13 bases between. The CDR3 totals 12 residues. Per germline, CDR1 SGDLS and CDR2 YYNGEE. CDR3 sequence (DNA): TGTGCCAGCAGCTCACCACTAGTGAAGCAGTACTTC. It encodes CASSSPLVKQYF.

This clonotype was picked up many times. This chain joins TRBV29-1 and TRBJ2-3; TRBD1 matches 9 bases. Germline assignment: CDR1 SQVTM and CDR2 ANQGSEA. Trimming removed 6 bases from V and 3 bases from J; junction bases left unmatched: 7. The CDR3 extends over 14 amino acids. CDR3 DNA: TGCAGCGTCCGGGACAGGGCGGGAACAGATACGCAGTATTTT. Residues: CSVRDRAGTDTQYF.

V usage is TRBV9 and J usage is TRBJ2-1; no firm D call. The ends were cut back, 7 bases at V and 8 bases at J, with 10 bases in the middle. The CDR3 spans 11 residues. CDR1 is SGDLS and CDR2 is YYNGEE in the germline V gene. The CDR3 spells CASSKLDEQFF. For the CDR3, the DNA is TGTGCCAGCTCGAAGCTTGATGAGCAGTTCTTC.

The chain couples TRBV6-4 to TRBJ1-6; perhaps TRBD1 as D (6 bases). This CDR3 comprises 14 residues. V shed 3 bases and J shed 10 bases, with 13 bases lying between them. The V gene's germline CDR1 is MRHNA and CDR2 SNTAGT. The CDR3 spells CASSDTNRASPLHF. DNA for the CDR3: TGTGCCAGCAGTGATACCAACAGGGCGTCACCCCTCCACTTT.

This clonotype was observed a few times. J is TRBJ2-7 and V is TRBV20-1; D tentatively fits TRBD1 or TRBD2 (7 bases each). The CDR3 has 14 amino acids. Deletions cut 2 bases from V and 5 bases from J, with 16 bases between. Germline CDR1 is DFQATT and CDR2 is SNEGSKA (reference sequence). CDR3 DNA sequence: TGCAGTGCTAGATGGCAGGGGGGGAGCAACGAGCAGTACTTC. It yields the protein CSARWQGGSNEQYF.

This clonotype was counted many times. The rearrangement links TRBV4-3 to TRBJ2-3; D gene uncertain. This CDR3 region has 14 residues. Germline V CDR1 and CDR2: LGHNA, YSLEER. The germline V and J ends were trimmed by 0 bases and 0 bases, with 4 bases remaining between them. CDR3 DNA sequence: TGCGCCAGCAGCCAAGATACAAGCACAGATACGCAGTATTTT. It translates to CASSQDTSTDTQYF.

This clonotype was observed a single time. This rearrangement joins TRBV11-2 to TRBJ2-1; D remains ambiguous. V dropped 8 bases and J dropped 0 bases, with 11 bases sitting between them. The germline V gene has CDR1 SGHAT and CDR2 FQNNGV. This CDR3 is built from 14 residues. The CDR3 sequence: CASGRLSSYNEQFF. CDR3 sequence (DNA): TGTGCCAGCGGCCGGTTGAGCTCCTACAATGAGCAGTTCTTC.

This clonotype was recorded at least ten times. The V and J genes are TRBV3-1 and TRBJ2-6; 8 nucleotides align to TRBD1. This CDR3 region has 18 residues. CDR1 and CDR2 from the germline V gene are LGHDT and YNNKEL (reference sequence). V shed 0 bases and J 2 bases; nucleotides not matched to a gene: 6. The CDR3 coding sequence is TGTGCCAGCAGCCAAGACTTTGCAGGGGGCGCTGGGGCCAACGTCCTGACTTTC. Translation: CASSQDFAGGAGANVLTF.

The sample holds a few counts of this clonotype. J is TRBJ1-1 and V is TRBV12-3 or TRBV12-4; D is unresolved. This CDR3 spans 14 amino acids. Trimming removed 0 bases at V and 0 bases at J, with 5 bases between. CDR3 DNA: TGTGCCAGCAGTTTAGCAGGGTTGAACACTGAAGCTTTCTTT. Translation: CASSLAGLNTEAFF.

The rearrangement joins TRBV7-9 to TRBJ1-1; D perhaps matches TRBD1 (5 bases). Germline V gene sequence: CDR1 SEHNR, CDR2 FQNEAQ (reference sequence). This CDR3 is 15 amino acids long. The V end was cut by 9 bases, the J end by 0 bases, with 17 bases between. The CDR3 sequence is CASDLAGLLNTEAFF. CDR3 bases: TGTGCCAGTGATCTCGCAGGGCTGCTGAACACTGAAGCTTTCTTT.

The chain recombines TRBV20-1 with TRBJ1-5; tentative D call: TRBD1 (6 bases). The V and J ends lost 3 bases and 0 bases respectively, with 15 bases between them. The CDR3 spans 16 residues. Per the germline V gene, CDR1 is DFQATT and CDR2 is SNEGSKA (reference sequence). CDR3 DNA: TGCAGTGCTAGGGGGGGAACAGGGATTAGCAATCAGCCCCAGCATTTT. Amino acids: CSARGGTGISNQPQHF.

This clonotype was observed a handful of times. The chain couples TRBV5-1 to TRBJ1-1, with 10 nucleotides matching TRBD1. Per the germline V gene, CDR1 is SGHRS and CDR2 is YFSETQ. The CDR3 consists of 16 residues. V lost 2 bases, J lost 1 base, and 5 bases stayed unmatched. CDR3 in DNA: TGCGCCAGCAGCTTCCGGGACAGGGGCGGGAACACTGAAGCTTTCTTT. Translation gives CASSFRDRGGNTEAFF. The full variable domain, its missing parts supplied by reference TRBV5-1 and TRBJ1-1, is KAGVTQTPRYLIKTRGQQVTLSCSPISGHRSVSWYQQTPGQGLQFLFEYFSETQRNKGNFPGRFSGRQFSNSRSEMNVSTLELGDSALYLCASSFRDRGGNTEAFFGQGTRLTVV.

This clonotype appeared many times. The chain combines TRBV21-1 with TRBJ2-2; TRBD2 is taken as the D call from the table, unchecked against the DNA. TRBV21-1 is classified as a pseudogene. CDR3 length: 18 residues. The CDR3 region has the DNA TGTGCCAGCACCAAAGGAGGACGGGCCGAACCGGACACCGGGGAGCTGTTTTTT. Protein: CASTKGGRAEPDTGELFF.

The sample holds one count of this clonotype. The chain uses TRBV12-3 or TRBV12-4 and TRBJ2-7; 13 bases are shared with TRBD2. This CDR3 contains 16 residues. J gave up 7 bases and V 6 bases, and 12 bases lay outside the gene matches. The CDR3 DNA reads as TGTGCCAGCAGCGGACTAGCGGGAGTGTCTTCGCGGGAGCAGTACTTC. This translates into CASSGLAGVSSREQYF.